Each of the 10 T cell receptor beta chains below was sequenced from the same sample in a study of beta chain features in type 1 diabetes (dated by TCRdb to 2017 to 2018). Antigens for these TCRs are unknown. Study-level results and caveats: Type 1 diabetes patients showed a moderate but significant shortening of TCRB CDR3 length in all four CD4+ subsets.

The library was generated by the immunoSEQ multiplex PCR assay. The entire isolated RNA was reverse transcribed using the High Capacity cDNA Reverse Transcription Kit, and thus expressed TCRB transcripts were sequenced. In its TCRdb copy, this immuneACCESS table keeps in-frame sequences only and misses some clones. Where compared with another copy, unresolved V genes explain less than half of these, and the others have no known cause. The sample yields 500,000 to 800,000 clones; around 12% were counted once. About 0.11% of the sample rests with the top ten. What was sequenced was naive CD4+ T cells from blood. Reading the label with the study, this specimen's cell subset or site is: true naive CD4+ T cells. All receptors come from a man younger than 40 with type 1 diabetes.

The CDR3 region has the DNA TGTGCCAGCACCGGGACTAGGGAGGATACGCAGTATTTT. It encodes CASTGTREDTQYF. The chain recombines TRBV6-6 with TRBJ2-3; 8 bases are shared with TRBD2. Germline V lookup: CDR1 MNHNY, CDR2 SVGAGI (reference sequence). CDR3 length equals 13 residues. With 7 bases clipped from V and 6 bases from J, the junction kept 6 bases outside the gene matches.

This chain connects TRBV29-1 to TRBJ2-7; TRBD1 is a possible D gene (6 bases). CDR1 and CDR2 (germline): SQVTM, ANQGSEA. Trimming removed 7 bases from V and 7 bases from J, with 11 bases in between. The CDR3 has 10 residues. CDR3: CSAGTNEQYF. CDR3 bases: TGCAGCGCCGGGACAAATGAGCAGTACTTC.

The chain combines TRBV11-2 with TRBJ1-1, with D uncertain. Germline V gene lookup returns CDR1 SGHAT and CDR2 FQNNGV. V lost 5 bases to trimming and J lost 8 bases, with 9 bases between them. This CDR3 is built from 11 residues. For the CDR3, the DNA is TGTGCCAGCAGCCGAACCCTCGAAGCTTTCTTT. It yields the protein CASSRTLEAFF.

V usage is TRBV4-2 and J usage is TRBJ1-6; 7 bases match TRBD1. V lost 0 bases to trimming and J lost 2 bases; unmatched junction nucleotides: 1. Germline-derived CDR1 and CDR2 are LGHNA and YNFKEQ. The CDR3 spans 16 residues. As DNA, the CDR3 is TGTGCCAGCAGCCAAGAGACAGGGACCTATAATTCACCCCTCCACTTT. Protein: CASSQETGTYNSPLHF.

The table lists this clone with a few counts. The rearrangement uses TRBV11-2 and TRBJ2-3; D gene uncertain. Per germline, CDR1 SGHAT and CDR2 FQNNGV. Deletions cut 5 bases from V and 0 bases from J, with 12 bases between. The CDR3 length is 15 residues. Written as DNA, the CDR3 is TGTGCCAGCAGCGGCGGTGAAACTAGCACAGATACGCAGTATTTT. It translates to CASSGGETSTDTQYF.

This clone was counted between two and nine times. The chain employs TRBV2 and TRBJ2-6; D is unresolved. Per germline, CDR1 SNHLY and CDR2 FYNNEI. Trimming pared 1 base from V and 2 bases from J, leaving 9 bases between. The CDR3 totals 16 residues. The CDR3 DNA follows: TGTGCCAGCAGTGAAGGGGGTATAACTGGGGCCAACGTCCTGACTTTC. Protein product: CASSEGGITGANVLTF.

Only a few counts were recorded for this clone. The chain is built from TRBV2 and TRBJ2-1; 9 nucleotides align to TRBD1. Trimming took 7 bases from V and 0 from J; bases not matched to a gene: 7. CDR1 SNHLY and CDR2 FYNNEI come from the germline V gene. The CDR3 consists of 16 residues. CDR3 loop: CASKNPGQGSYNEQFF. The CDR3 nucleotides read TGTGCCAGCAAAAATCCGGGACAGGGCTCCTACAATGAGCAGTTCTTC.

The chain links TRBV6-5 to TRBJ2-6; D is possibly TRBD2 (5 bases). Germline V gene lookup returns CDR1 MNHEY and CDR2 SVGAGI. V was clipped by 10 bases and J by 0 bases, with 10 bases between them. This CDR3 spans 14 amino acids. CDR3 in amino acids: CAIMGDSGANVLTF. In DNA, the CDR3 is TGTGCCATCATGGGAGACTCTGGGGCCAACGTCCTGACTTTC.

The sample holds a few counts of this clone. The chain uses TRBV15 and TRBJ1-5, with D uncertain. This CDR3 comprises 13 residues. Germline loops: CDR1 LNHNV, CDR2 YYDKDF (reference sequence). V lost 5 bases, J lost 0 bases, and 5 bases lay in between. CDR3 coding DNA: TGTGCCACCAGCCGAAATAGCAATCAGCCCCAGCATTTT. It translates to CATSRNSNQPQHF. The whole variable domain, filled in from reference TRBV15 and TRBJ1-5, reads DAMVIQNPRYQVTQFGKPVTLSCSQTLNHNVMYWYQQKSSQAPKLLFHYYDKDFNNEADTPDNFQSRRPNTSFCFLDIRSPGLGDTAMYLCATSRNSNQPQHFGDGTRLSIL.

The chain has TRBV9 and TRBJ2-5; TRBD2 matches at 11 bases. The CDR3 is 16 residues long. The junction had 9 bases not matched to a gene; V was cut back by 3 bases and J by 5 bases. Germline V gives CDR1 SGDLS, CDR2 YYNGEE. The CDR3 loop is CASSATSGGFGETQYF. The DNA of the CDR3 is TGTGCCAGCAGCGCCACTAGCGGGGGTTTCGGGGAGACCCAGTACTTC.